Listed below are T cell receptor beta chains from one sample, sequenced in a study of cytomegalovirus exposure and HLA in healthy donors. Profiled with immunoSEQ multiplex PCR; TCRdb holds only in-frame clones, not every one. Seen here are about 36,000 clones, about 72% observed once, and the top ten hold approximately 7%. The sequenced sample was PBMCs. These TCRs come from a man aged 25 to 40 in good health and CMV-seronegative. Each CDR3 is given with its conserved first and last residue. The D gene is left open where the match is weak. Some rows have no size entry. The others give once, few or many, or a class for an expanded clone.

V gene,J gene,clone size,D gene,CDR3 protein,CDR3 DNA
TRBV5-1,TRBJ2-7,NA,NA,CASSPEATPYEQYF,TGCGCCAGCAGCCCTGAGGCCACACCCTACGAGCAGTACTTC
TRBV28,TRBJ2-2,few,TRBD2,CASSFRAGGAGELFF,TGTGCCAGCAGTTTTAGGGCGGGAGGGGCCGGGGAGCTGTTTTTT
TRBV7-8,TRBJ1-3,NA,NA,CASSLVVGALSGNTIYF,TGTGCCAGCAGCTTAGTCGTGGGGGCCCTCTCTGGAAACACCATATATTTT
TRBV18,TRBJ1-1,NA,TRBD1,CASSRDRVNTEAFF,TGTGCCAGCTCAAGGGACAGGGTAAACACTGAAGCTTTCTTT
TRBV6-6,TRBJ1-5,NA,NA,CASSYSAGEGEPQHF,TGTGCCAGCAGTTACTCTGCGGGAGAGGGCGAGCCCCAGCATTTT
TRBV4-3,TRBJ1-2,NA,TRBD1,CASSLWEQGAEGYTF,TGCGCCAGCAGCCTATGGGAACAGGGGGCGGAAGGCTACACCTTC
TRBV28,TRBJ2-3,NA,NA,CASNKRGGGTDTQYF,TGTGCCAGCAATAAGCGAGGGGGTGGCACAGATACGCAGTATTTT
TRBV6-1,TRBJ2-3,NA,TRBD2,CASRSGTVDTQYF,TGTGCCAGCAGGAGCGGGACTGTGGATACGCAGTATTTT
TRBV5-4,TRBJ1-2,NA,NA,CASSLGRRTAESGYTF,TGTGCCAGCAGCTTGGGGCGGCGAACTGCCGAGTCAGGCTACACCTTC
TRBV6-1,TRBJ2-7,NA,TRBD2,CASSSQSGRNYEQYF,TGTGCCAGCAGTTCCCAGAGCGGGAGGAACTACGAGCAGTACTTC
TRBV6-5,TRBJ2-7,NA,TRBD2,CASAQGRESYEQYF,TGTGCCAGCGCCCAAGGGAGGGAGTCCTACGAGCAGTACTTC
TRBV5-1,TRBJ2-5,few,TRBD2,CASSLWAGEETQYF,TGCGCCAGCAGCTTGTGGGCGGGAGAAGAGACCCAGTACTTC
TRBV29-1,TRBJ2-1,NA,TRBD2,CSVQGHSGGVDEQFF,TGCAGCGTACAAGGGCACAGCGGGGGGGTAGATGAGCAGTTCTTC
TRBV10-3,TRBJ2-2,once,NA,CAISGGQGDRELFF,TGTGCCATCAGCGGGGGGCAGGGTGACAGGGAGCTGTTTTTT
TRBV7-9,TRBJ2-7,NA,NA,CASSWTGSREEQYF,TGTGCCAGCAGCTGGACAGGTAGTCGGGAGGAGCAGTACTTC
TRBV11-2,TRBJ2-7,NA,TRBD2,CASSLGREVSYEQYF,TGTGCCAGCAGCTTGGGGAGGGAAGTGTCCTACGAGCAGTACTTC
TRBV7-2,TRBJ1-2,once,NA,CASSLGQYYGYTF,TGTGCCAGCAGCTTAGGGCAGTACTATGGCTACACCTTC
TRBV5-1,TRBJ2-7,once,TRBD1,CASSGTGTGVEQYF,TGCGCCAGCAGCGGTACCGGGACAGGAGTCGAGCAGTACTTC
TRBV18,TRBJ1-2,NA,TRBD1,CASSPPGQGENYGYTF,TGTGCCAGCTCACCTCCGGGGCAGGGGGAAAACTATGGCTACACCTTC
TRBV28,TRBJ1-5,NA,TRBD1,CASSQTGVSQPQHF,TGTGCCAGCAGTCAGACAGGGGTCAGCCAGCCCCAGCATTTT
TRBV5-1,TRBJ1-2,NA,NA,CASSLSGGNYGYTF,TGCGCCAGCAGCTTGTCCGGGGGTAACTATGGCTACACCTTC
TRBV4-2,TRBJ1-4,few,TRBD1,CASSPRPTGTGNEKLFF,TGTGCCAGCAGCCCTAGACCCACCGGGACAGGGAATGAAAAACTGTTTTTT
TRBV5-1,TRBJ1-5,NA,NA,CASWGANNQPQHF,TGCGCCTCCTGGGGAGCAAACAATCAGCCCCAGCATTTT